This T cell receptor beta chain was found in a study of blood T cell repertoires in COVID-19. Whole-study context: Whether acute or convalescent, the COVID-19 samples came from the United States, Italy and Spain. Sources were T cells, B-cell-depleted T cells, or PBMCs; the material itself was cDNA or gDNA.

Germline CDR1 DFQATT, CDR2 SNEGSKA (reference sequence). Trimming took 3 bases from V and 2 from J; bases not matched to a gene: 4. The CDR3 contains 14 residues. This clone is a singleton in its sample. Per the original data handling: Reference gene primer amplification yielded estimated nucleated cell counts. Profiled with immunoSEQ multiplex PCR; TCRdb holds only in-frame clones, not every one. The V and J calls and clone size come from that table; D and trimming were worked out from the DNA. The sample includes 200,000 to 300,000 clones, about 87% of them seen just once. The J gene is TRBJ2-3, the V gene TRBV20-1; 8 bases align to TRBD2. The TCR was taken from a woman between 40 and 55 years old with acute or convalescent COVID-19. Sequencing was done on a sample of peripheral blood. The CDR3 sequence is CSASRRGDTDTQYF. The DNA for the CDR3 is TGCAGTGCTAGTAGGCGGGGGGACACAGATACGCAGTATTTT.